This TCR beta chain was recovered during a study of identical twins. Whole-study findings and limits: Twin-shared out-of-frame alpha sequences were enriched for low generation probability.

Only a few counts were recorded for this clonotype. The antigen remains undetermined. Per the germline V gene, CDR1 is DFQATT and CDR2 is SNEGSKA (reference sequence). Losses at the gene ends were 4 bases for V and 6 bases for J; bases not matched to a gene: 7. The CDR3 runs to 15 residues. A universal primer site came from template switching; cDNA carried unique molecular identifiers. TCRdb itself ran the 5' RACE reads through MiXCR, one entry per CDR3 protein. The table lists around 250,000 distinct CDR3 sequences, about 8.5% of them singletons. The data also belong to a second study, concerning yellow fever vaccine responses in identical twins.

The sample was CD8+ T cells sorted from blood. The receptor was isolated from a woman aged 18-29 years in good health. The chain uses TRBV20-1 and TRBJ2-1; TRBD2 matches at 12 bases. CDR3 sequence: CSATGLAGGTNEQFF. In DNA form, the CDR3 reads TGCAGTGCTACGGGTCTAGCGGGGGGGACCAATGAGCAGTTCTTC.